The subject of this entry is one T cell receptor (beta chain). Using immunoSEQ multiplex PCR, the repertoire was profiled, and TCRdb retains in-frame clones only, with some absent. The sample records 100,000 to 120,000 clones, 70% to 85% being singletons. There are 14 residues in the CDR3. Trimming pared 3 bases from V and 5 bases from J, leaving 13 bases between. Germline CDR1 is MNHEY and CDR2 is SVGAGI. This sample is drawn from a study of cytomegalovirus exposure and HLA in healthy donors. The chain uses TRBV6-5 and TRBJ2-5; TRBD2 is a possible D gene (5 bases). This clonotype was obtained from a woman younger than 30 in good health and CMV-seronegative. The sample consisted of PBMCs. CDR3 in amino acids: CASSYLGSGETQYF. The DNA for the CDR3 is TGTGCCAGCAGTTATCTGGGATCGGGGGAGACCCAGTACTTC.